These 16 T cell receptor beta chains originate from one sample sequenced in a study of blood T cell repertoires in COVID-19. Sequencing used immunoSEQ multiplex PCR; TCRdb keeps in-frame clones, though not all of them. The table lists roughly 250,000 clones, roughly 87% of them singletons. Sequenced sample: PBMCs or T cells enriched from blood (not recorded which). All receptors come from a woman aged 25 to 45 with acute COVID-19.

J is TRBJ1-2 and V is TRBV2; 9 nucleotides agree with TRBD1. Germline-derived CDR1 and CDR2 are SNHLY and FYNNEI. V lost 8 bases to trimming and J lost 8 bases; unmatched junction nucleotides: 12. The CDR3 extends over 14 amino acids. For the CDR3, the DNA is TGTGCCAGCCATGGGACAGGGAGCTTGATAGGCTACACCTTC. It is translated as CASHGTGSLIGYTF. Combining the CDR3 with reference TRBV2 and TRBJ1-2 gives the whole variable domain EPEVTQTPSHQVTQMGQEVILRCVPISNHLYFYWYRQILGQKVEFLVSFYNNEISEKSEIFDDQFSVERPDGSNFTLKIRSTKLEDSAMYFCASHGTGSLIGYTFGSGTRLTVV.

The chain links TRBV6-5 to TRBJ2-7; 11 bases fit TRBD1. The germline CDR1 and CDR2 sequences are MNHEY and SVGAGI. There are 15 residues in the CDR3. V lost 6 bases, J lost 0 bases, and 4 bases stayed unmatched. The CDR3 DNA is TGTGCCAGCAGGGGACAGGGGGGAAGCTCCTACGAGCAGTACTTC. It translates to CASRGQGGSSYEQYF.

The chain combines TRBV9 with TRBJ2-3; 10 bases agree with TRBD2. The trim removed 4 bases at V and 4 bases at J, leaving 6 bases unmatched. Germline CDR1 and CDR2: SGDLS and YYNGEE. The CDR3 runs 15 residues. The CDR3 region has the DNA TGTGCCAGCAGCTCAGCGGGGGGGCGAGCAGATACGCAGTATTTT. This codes for CASSSAGGRADTQYF.

This clone was picked up one time. The rearrangement uses TRBV11-2 and TRBJ2-3; D might be TRBD2 (5 bases). The ends were cut back, 4 bases at V and 4 bases at J, with 21 bases in the middle. This CDR3 is 17 amino acids long. Germline loops: CDR1 SGHAT, CDR2 FQNNGV. CDR3 nucleotide sequence: TGTGCCAGCAGCTCCTGGCCCGGGATTCCGGGCGCAGATACGCAGTATTTT. As protein: CASSSWPGIPGADTQYF.

The rearrangement joins TRBV7-3 to TRBJ2-7; the D gene is possibly TRBD2 (5 bases). The CDR3 has 14 residues. V gave up 2 bases and J gave up 6 bases, with 14 bases separating them. The germline CDR1 and CDR2 sequences are SGHTA and FQGTGA. The CDR3 region has the DNA TGTGCCAGCAGCTTATTCGAGGGTGCCCCCGAGCAGTACTTC. Translation gives CASSLFEGAPEQYF. The full variable domain, rest sourced from reference TRBV7-3 and TRBJ2-7, is GAGVSQTPSNKVTEKGKYVELRCDPISGHTALYWYRQSLGQGPEFLIYFQGTGAADDSGLPNDRFFAVRPEGSVSTLKIQRTERGDSAVYLCASSLFEGAPEQYFGPGTRLTVT.

The J gene is TRBJ2-1, the V gene TRBV4-2, with 12 positions matching TRBD2. This CDR3 is 16 amino acids long. After removal of 0 bases from V and 6 bases from J, the junction contained 3 bases not matched to a gene. Germline CDR1 is LGHNA and CDR2 is YNFKEQ. CDR3 in amino acids: CASSQDPSGGANEQFF. The CDR3 region has the DNA TGTGCCAGCAGCCAAGATCCTAGCGGGGGGGCCAATGAGCAGTTCTTC.

The CDR3 region is CASSRDSLNQPQHF. Here the CDR3 DNA reads TGTGCCAGCAGCCGGGACTCCCTCAATCAGCCCCAGCATTTT. V and J are TRBV5-8 and TRBJ1-5; possible D gene TRBD1, 5 bases. The CDR3 spans 14 residues. Trimming cost V 4 bases and J 3 bases, with 11 bases left between them. Germline V gene sequence: CDR1 SGHTS, CDR2 YDEGEE.

As DNA, the CDR3 is TGTGCCAGCAGTAGTCAGGGGAGAACCCCAGGGGAGCAGTACTTC. Translating it yields CASSSQGRTPGEQYF. V and J are TRBV2 and TRBJ2-7, with D possibly TRBD1 on 6 matching bases. V lost 5 bases and J 7 bases, leaving 21 bases between the germline ends. Per the germline V gene, CDR1 is SNHLY and CDR2 is FYNNEI. This CDR3 contains 15 residues.

This sequence joins TRBV5-1 and TRBJ1-4; D call uncertain. Germline V gives CDR1 SGHRS, CDR2 YFSETQ. The CDR3 length is 14 residues. V gave up 1 base and J gave up 3 bases, with 7 bases separating them. CDR3 DNA sequence: TGCGCCAGCAGCTTGTTCGGGTCTAATGAAAAACTGTTTTTT. Protein: CASSLFGSNEKLFF. The whole variable domain, remainder taken from reference TRBV5-1 and TRBJ1-4, is KAGVTQTPRYLIKTRGQQVTLSCSPISGHRSVSWYQQTPGQGLQFLFEYFSETQRNKGNFPGRFSGRQFSNSRSEMNVSTLELGDSALYLCASSLFGSNEKLFFGSGTQLSVL.

V gene TRBV19 combines with J gene TRBJ2-3; TRBD2 matches 9 bases. The J segment lost 3 bases and the V segment lost 5 bases, leaving 6 bases of the junction unmatched. The CDR3 covers 15 residues. CDR1 and CDR2 (germline): LNHDA, SQIVND (reference sequence). The CDR3 loop is CASSATAGGTDTQYF. In DNA, the CDR3 is TGTGCCAGTAGTGCCACGGCGGGGGGGACAGATACGCAGTATTTT.

The chain employs TRBV28 and TRBJ1-1; 9 bases map to TRBD1. The germline V gene has CDR1 MDHEN and CDR2 SYDVKM. V trimming: 1 base; J trimming: 4 bases; junction bases outside the gene matches: 4. The CDR3 spans 15 residues. CDR3 amino acids: CASSLYRGRPTEAFF. CDR3 bases: TGTGCCAGCAGTTTATACAGGGGGCGGCCCACTGAAGCTTTCTTT.

The CDR3 sequence: CASSGTGTGEYNEQFF. The CDR3 DNA follows: TGTGCCAGCAGTGGCACCGGGACAGGGGAGTACAATGAGCAGTTCTTC. This chain uses TRBV6-1 with TRBJ2-1; the match to TRBD1 covers 10 bases. The CDR3 extends over 16 amino acids. V shed 4 bases, J shed 4 bases, and the junction held 7 bases outside the gene matches. Germline V gene data show CDR1 as MNHNS and CDR2 as SASEGT.

This sequence joins TRBV19 and TRBJ2-7, with 8 bases fitting TRBD1. With 6 bases clipped from V and 1 base from J, the junction kept 11 bases outside the gene matches. Per the germline V gene, CDR1 is LNHDA and CDR2 is SQIVND (reference sequence). This CDR3 comprises 16 residues. Here the CDR3 DNA reads TGTGCCAGTAGCGCTGAATCCCGACAGGGGTCCTACGAGCAGTACTTC. Its translation is CASSAESRQGSYEQYF.

The V call is TRBV28, the J call TRBJ1-5; D call uncertain. Looked up from germline, CDR1 is MDHEN and CDR2 is SYDVKM. The CDR3 runs 16 residues. V lost 3 bases to trimming and J lost 1 base, with 13 bases between them. The chain's CDR3 is CASSFFIGVSNQPQHF. DNA for the CDR3: TGTGCCAGCAGTTTTTTCATCGGGGTCAGCAATCAGCCCCAGCATTTT.

The rearrangement uses TRBV5-4 and TRBJ1-1; D might be TRBD1 (6 bases). Germline V gene sequence: CDR1 SGHNT, CDR2 YYREEE (reference sequence). The V end was cut by 2 bases, the J end by 1 base, with 12 bases between. The CDR3 runs to 15 residues. The CDR3 bases are TGTGCCAGCAGCTTATTGAGACAGGAGAACACTGAAGCTTTCTTT. Amino acid sequence: CASSLLRQENTEAFF. Full variable domain (remainder filled in from reference TRBV5-4 and TRBJ1-1): ETGVTQSPTHLIKTRGQQVTLRCSSQSGHNTVSWYQQALGQGPQFIFQYYREEENGRGNFPPRFSGLQFPNYSSELNVNALELDDSALYLCASSLLRQENTEAFFGQGTRLTVV.

The chain uses TRBV4-1 and TRBJ1-6, with TRBD1 identical over 7 bases. Trimming removed 4 bases from V and 4 bases from J; junction bases left unmatched: 4. The CDR3 has 15 residues. The germline gives CDR1 MGHRA, CDR2 YSYEKL. The CDR3 DNA reads as TGCGCCAGCAGCCTCCAGACAGGGTATAATTCACCCCTCCACTTT. This encodes CASSLQTGYNSPLHF.